What follows is one T cell receptor (beta chain) and its context. Its antigen remains unknown. The data derive from a study of T cell responses to AZD1222 COVID-19 vaccine. The CDR3 has 14 amino acids. Points from the study as a whole: Two AZD1222 doses significantly raised spike-specific TCR breadth and depth over controls.

This table comes from immunoSEQ multiplex PCR, and its TCRdb copy is limited to in-frame clones, with some not included. Of 130,000 or so clones listed, roughly nine tenths are singletons. The receptor was derived from an adult in good health. Source: peripheral blood, taken on day 0 of AZD1222 vaccination. This sequence joins TRBV21-1 and TRBJ2-5; TRBD2 is the table's D call, not checked against the DNA. TRBV21-1 has pseudogene status. CDR3 sequence: CASRIRTSGETQYF. Written as DNA, the CDR3 is TGTGCCAGCAGGATCCGGACTAGCGGAGAGACCCAGTACTTC.